The present T cell receptor (beta chain) was sequenced within a study of T cell responses to AZD1222 COVID-19 vaccine. For this clone: Its antigen is unidentified.

Germline V gene sequence: CDR1 MNHEY, CDR2 SVGAGI. V lost 5 bases and J lost 3; bases outside the gene matches: 6. This CDR3 has 14 amino acids. The study's findings and limits: Most donors were white British, females outnumbered males, and clonal diversity was possibly underestimated. Nearly half of unique spike-specific TCRs reportedly avoided B.1.351 and B.1.1.7 mutated regions. Sampling that yielded the repertoires occurred only after the peak T cell response.

Produced via immunoSEQ multiplex PCR; TCRdb's table is partial and in-frame only. The sample consists of fewer than 50,000 clones, roughly 80% of them appearing once. The material was peripheral blood, obtained on day 0 of AZD1222 vaccination. The genes are TRBV6-5 and TRBJ1-1; 7 bases are a match to TRBD1. The sequence was collected from an adult in good health. As DNA, the CDR3 is TGTGCCAGCAGTCGGGCAGGGGGAGACACTGAAGCTTTCTTT. Amino acids: CASSRAGGDTEAFF.